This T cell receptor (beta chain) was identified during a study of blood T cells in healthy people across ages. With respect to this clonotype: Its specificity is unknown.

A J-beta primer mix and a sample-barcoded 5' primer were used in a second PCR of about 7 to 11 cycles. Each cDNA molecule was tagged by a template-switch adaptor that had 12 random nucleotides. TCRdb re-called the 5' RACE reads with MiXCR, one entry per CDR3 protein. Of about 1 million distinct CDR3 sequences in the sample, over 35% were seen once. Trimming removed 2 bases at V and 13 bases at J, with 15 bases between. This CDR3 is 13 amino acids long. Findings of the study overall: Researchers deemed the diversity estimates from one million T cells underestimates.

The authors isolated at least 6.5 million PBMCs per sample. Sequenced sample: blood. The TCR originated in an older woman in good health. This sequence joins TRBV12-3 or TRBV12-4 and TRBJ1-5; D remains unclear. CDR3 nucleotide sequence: TGTGCCAGCAGTTTAAACCCCCAGACTGGGCAGCATTTT. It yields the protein CASSLNPQTGQHF.